This record looks at one T cell receptor beta chain sequence and its context. The specificity of this receptor is unknown. Base qualities are not provided; no much larger clone lies one nucleotide away. This entry belongs to a study of cytomegalovirus exposure and HLA in healthy donors (dated by TCRdb to 2015 to 2018). Regarding the research as a whole: According to a later analysis, one platform produced both the 120 validation repertoires and the 670 or so repertoires of the first cohort. The aim of the study was to test whether cataloging public T cell receptors could identify signatures of past pathogen exposure. Besides the first cohort of under 700 subjects, a separate validation cohort made up of roughly 120 different subjects was used. The study combined high-throughput TCR immunosequencing, statistical association of individual TCRs with disease status, and machine learning to predict cytomegalovirus infection status. What the study reported, not specific to this receptor: In a later analysis, TCRs clustered in the first cohort were found to also tend to co-occur in the 130 or so validation repertoires, with approximately 95% of cluster scores above 0. While some public TCRs were present in many individuals, most TCR sequences turned up only very rarely across donors. A later analysis had no HLA typing for the validation cohort, so co-occurrence there was scored across all 130 or so repertoires. Cytomegalovirus status was reported to be diagnosed by the classifier with high specificity and sensitivity in both the original and validation cohorts. In the study, 150 to 200 TCR beta chains were listed as associated with cytomegalovirus. A few of the identified cytomegalovirus-associated TCR beta chains were confirmed in vitro to be specific for cytomegalovirus antigens. It was suggested by the authors that the approach could potentially be generalized to other disease states and immunological phenotypes.

Donors formed part of the validation cohort, which comprised about 130 subjects and was distinct from the first cohort of under 850 subjects. Library construction relied on the immunoSEQ multiplex PCR assay. Under the source paper's analysis protocol: A statistical classification framework was built to diagnose cytomegalovirus status from the catalog of TCR beta chain sequences. The immuneACCESS repertoire file appears here via TCRdb, limited to in-frame rearrangements. These files lack a portion of the clones; in checked studies, under half of the deficit traces to unresolved V genes, and the cause of the others is not known. Clone size and the V and J calls come from that table; the DNA yielded D and trimming. The sample profile shows about 130,000 clones; roughly 87% of them were found once. The top ten constitute approximately 1.2% of the sample. This clonotype was sampled from a woman younger than 35 in good health and CMV-seronegative. The sequenced sample was PBMCs.

CDR3 sequence: CASSHTGGYEQYF. The sequenced DNA: TGTGCCAGCTCCCATACAGGGGGATACGAGCAGTACTTC. Recombination connected TRBV18 to TRBJ2-7; a stretch of 8 junction bases matches TRBD1. There are 13 amino acids in the CDR3, from cysteine to phenylalanine inclusive. Only CDR3 DNA is held: 39 bases, read in frame from base 1. The germline V gene supplies CDR1 KGHSH and CDR2 LQKENI. The germline V and J ends show losses of 6 bases and 4 bases respectively, and no gene match explains 5 bases of the junction.